This T cell receptor (beta chain) was documented in a study of T cells after yellow fever vaccination. Broader study findings: Researchers noted that a small share of clonotypes showed up in both CD4 and CD8 compartments. Within FACS-sorted repertoires, abundant clonotypes contaminating from the bulk population could be present. The study re-detected most primary-vaccination clones after the booster (96% CD4, 85% to 90% CD8).

The table lists this clonotype with a few counts. Its antigen is currently unknown. The CDR3 has 12 residues. The V gene's germline CDR1 is DFQATT and CDR2 SNEGSKA (reference sequence). Trimming removed 5 bases from V and 5 bases from J, with 13 bases in between. TCRdb passed the 5' RACE reads through MiXCR, listing each CDR3 protein once. The table records 500,000 to 650,000 distinct CDR3 sequences, roughly 13% of them present only once. This specimen consisted of PBMCs, obtained on the day of the yellow fever booster vaccination. This TCR came from a man aged 30 to 45 who received the YFV17D yellow fever vaccine. The chain has TRBV20-1 and TRBJ2-7; D not resolved. The CDR3 reads CSAAPKYNEQYF. CDR3 coding DNA: TGCAGTGCTGCCCCTAAGTACAACGAGCAGTACTTC.